This record concerns one TCR beta chain sequence. Its binding antigen is unknown. Base quality data are lacking; no much larger clone is found one base away. Relative to germline, V is missing 4 bases and J is missing 3 bases, with 3 bases of the junction outside any gene match. Per the germline V gene, SGHRS is the CDR1 and YFSETQ is the CDR2. The CDR3 runs 14 amino acids, cysteine and phenylalanine included. Just CDR3 DNA is preserved here, 42 bases in frame from base 1. This sample was taken from a study of cytomegalovirus exposure and HLA in healthy donors (dated by TCRdb to the late 2010s). General notes on the study: The 500 to 800 repertoires of the first cohort and the 120 validation repertoires were produced on the same platform, according to a later analysis. The aim of the study was to test whether cataloging public T cell receptors could identify signatures of past pathogen exposure. Along with the approximately 700-subject first cohort, a separate validation cohort of roughly 110 different subjects was used. High-throughput TCR immunosequencing, statistical association of individual TCRs with disease status, and machine learning were combined to predict cytomegalovirus infection status. The study at large found these results: A later analysis lacked HLA typing for the validation cohort, so it scored co-occurrence in that cohort across all 110 or so repertoires. The authors suggested that the approach could potentially be extended to other disease states and immunological phenotypes. The classifier was reported to diagnose cytomegalovirus status with high specificity and sensitivity in both the original cohort and the validation cohort. Of the cluster scores, 94% were above 0 in a later analysis, which found that TCRs clustered in the first cohort also tended to co-occur in the 120 validation repertoires. Across donors, most TCR sequences were observed very rarely, whereas some public TCRs were present in many individuals. In vitro tests confirmed that a few of the cytomegalovirus-associated TCR beta chains recognize cytomegalovirus antigens. In the study, around 160 TCR beta chains were listed as associated with cytomegalovirus.

The library was prepared using the immunoSEQ multiplex PCR assay. The authors' pipeline ran thus. A statistical classification framework was built to diagnose cytomegalovirus status from the catalog of TCR beta chain sequences. Drawn from immuneACCESS, this table holds only the in-frame rearrangements with V and J called that TCRdb kept. Clones are partly lost; checked studies trace under half to an unresolved V gene and leave the rest unexplained. V, J and clone size derive from that table, while D and trimming were established from the DNA sequence. This sample gives 150,000 or so clones in total; roughly nine tenths of them show up just once. 8% to 9.5% of the sample is in the top ten clones. Separate from the approximately 700-subject first cohort, the validation cohort of 120 subjects was the group to which the donors belonged.

This clonotype originated in a woman aged 18-35 years in good health and CMV-seropositive. The sample comprised PBMCs. The rearranged segments are TRBV5-1 and TRBJ2-7; the central 11 bases match TRBD2. CDR3 protein: CASSTGTSGYEQYF. The DNA is as follows: TGCGCCAGCAGCACCGGGACTAGCGGCTACGAGCAGTACTTC.